The rows below give T cell receptor beta chains drawn from one sample of a study of T cells of healthy individuals. TCRdb independently ran MiXCR on the 5' RACE reads; one entry per CDR3 protein. The data show 55,000 to 65,000 distinct CDR3 sequences, with 15% to 20% seen just once and about 4.7% held by the top ten. These receptors were collected from a human donor in good health. CDR3s include the opening cysteine and the closing phenylalanine or tryptophan. A D gene is named only where the DNA matches it firmly. Rows give clone size only sometimes, using once, few, many, or a class for an expanded clone.

J: TRBJ2-3; V: TRBV11-2; D: TRBD2; size: few; DNA: TGTGCCAGCAGCCCTCGACTAGCCTCGGGGGCAGATACGCAGTATTTT; CDR3: CASSPRLASGADTQYF
J: TRBJ1-1; V: TRBV27; D: NA; size: many; DNA: TGTGCCAGCAGAAAGGTGGACAGCCCGAACACTGAAGCTTTCTTT; CDR3: CASRKVDSPNTEAFF
J: TRBJ2-5; V: TRBV7-7; D: NA; size: NA; DNA: TGTGCCAGCAGCTTAACCGGGTTGGAGACCCAGTACTTC; CDR3: CASSLTGLETQYF
J: TRBJ1-1; V: TRBV12-3/TRBV12-4; D: TRBD1; size: NA; DNA: TGTGCCAGCAGTTTGAGGACAGGGGCCCTCTTT; CDR3: CASSLRTGALF
J: TRBJ1-5; V: TRBV6-2/TRBV6-3; D: NA; size: NA; DNA: TGTGCCAGCACCGAACCGGGGCATAGCAATCAGCCCCAGCATTTT; CDR3: CASTEPGHSNQPQHF
J: TRBJ2-1; V: TRBV29-1; D: NA; size: many; DNA: TGCAGCGTTGGGGGAGTTTCCCTTTACAATGAGCAGTTCTTC; CDR3: CSVGGVSLYNEQFF
J: TRBJ2-3; V: TRBV18; D: NA; size: many; DNA: TGTGCCAGCTCACCACCGGTGGATACGCAGTATTTT; CDR3: CASSPPVDTQYF
J: TRBJ1-5; V: TRBV28; D: NA; size: NA; DNA: TGTGCCAGCAGTTTTGCCAATCAGCCCCAGCATTTT; CDR3: CASSFANQPQHF
J: TRBJ2-7; V: TRBV18; D: NA; size: NA; DNA: TGTGCCAGCTCACCACCAGGCGGGACAGCCCGATCCTACGAGCAGTACTTC; CDR3: CASSPPGGTARSYEQYF
J: TRBJ2-1; V: TRBV19; D: TRBD2; size: many; DNA: TGTGCCAGTAGTATCGCTAGCGGGGGGCCATACAATGAGCAGTTCTTC; CDR3: CASSIASGGPYNEQFF
J: TRBJ2-6; V: TRBV28; D: TRBD1; size: many; DNA: TGTGCCAGCGGGGGACAGGGTGCTGGGGCCAACGTCCTGACTTTC; CDR3: CASGGQGAGANVLTF
J: TRBJ2-3; V: TRBV13; D: NA; size: few; DNA: TGTGCCAGCAGCCCCGCGACTAGTCCTAGCACAGATACGCAGTATTTT; CDR3: CASSPATSPSTDTQYF
J: TRBJ2-7; V: TRBV11-2; D: NA; size: many; DNA: TGTGCCAGCAGATCGATACCCCGGACACGGACAGCCTACGAGCAGTACTTC; CDR3: CASRSIPRTRTAYEQYF
J: TRBJ1-5; V: TRBV6-5; D: NA; size: many; DNA: TGTGCCAGCAGCCGACAGCGGGGAAATCAGCCCCAGCATTTT; CDR3: CASSRQRGNQPQHF
J: TRBJ1-6; V: TRBV7-9; D: NA; size: many; DNA: TGTGCCAGCAGCTTACTGGATTTTTCACCCCTCCACTTT; CDR3: CASSLLDFSPLHF
J: TRBJ2-1; V: TRBV10-1; D: TRBD2; size: NA; DNA: TGCGCCAGCAGTGGGGTCGGAGCGGGGGGAGGCGATGAGCAGTTCTTC; CDR3: CASSGVGAGGGDEQFF
J: TRBJ1-4; V: TRBV23-1; D: NA; size: many; DNA: TGCGCCAGCAGTCAGTACGACAGGCTTGCAACTAATGAAAAACTGTTTTTT; CDR3: CASSQYDRLATNEKLFF
J: TRBJ2-3; V: TRBV10-3; D: TRBD2; size: many; DNA: TGTGCCATCAAGACTAGCGGGAGCACAGATACGCAGTATTTT; CDR3: CAIKTSGSTDTQYF
J: TRBJ1-1; V: TRBV3-1; D: NA; size: few; DNA: TGTGCCAGCAGCCAAGCGGGGAGATCTGAAGCTTTCTTT; CDR3: CASSQAGRSEAFF
J: TRBJ2-7; V: TRBV7-2; D: TRBD1; size: NA; DNA: TGTGCCAGCAGCTCGACTGCCCGACAGGGGGCGTCCCCCTACGAGCAGTACTTC; CDR3: CASSSTARQGASPYEQYF
J: TRBJ2-7; V: TRBV5-1; D: NA; size: few; DNA: TGCGCCAGCAGCCAGGGACGGTCGAGGTGGCAGTACTTC; CDR3: CASSQGRSRWQYF
J: TRBJ2-2; V: TRBV12-3/TRBV12-4; D: TRBD1; size: many; DNA: TGTGCCAGCAGAGATACGGGACAGGGCGACACCGGGGAGCTGTTTTTT; CDR3: CASRDTGQGDTGELFF
J: TRBJ2-2; V: TRBV5-1; D: NA; size: NA; DNA: TGCGCCAGCAGCTGGGGACTTAACACCGGGGAGCTGTTTTTT; CDR3: CASSWGLNTGELFF
J: TRBJ1-2; V: TRBV6-5; D: NA; size: few; DNA: TGTGCCAGCAGTTCGACAGGTGTTTCCTATGGCTACACCTTC; CDR3: CASSSTGVSYGYTF
J: TRBJ2-3; V: TRBV12-1; D: NA; size: few; DNA: TGTGCCAGCAGTCCATCCGCTGTCCTAGCGGGAGCGAAAGATACGCAGTATTTT; CDR3: CASSPSAVLAGAKDTQYF
J: TRBJ1-5; V: TRBV28; D: NA; size: once; DNA: TGTGCCACCTACGGACTGAACAATCAGCCCCAGCATTTT; CDR3: CATYGLNNQPQHF
J: TRBJ2-5; V: TRBV21-1; D: NA; size: few; DNA: TGTGCCAGCAGCACCCAGGACAGGGGGCAGACCCAGTACTTC; CDR3: CASSTQDRGQTQYF
J: TRBJ2-7; V: TRBV7-9; D: NA; size: few; DNA: TGTGCCAGCAGCTTAGCGGGAGTCGACGAGCAGTACTTC; CDR3: CASSLAGVDEQYF
J: TRBJ1-1; V: TRBV7-9; D: NA; size: few; DNA: TGTGCCAGCAGCTTAGGTGCCCAGGGGAATGAGGGCGCTTTCTTT; CDR3: CASSLGAQGNEGAFF
J: TRBJ1-2; V: TRBV5-1; D: NA; size: NA; DNA: TGCGCCAGTAAGGACGGGGATAACTATGGCTACACCTTC; CDR3: CASKDGDNYGYTF
J: TRBJ2-5; V: TRBV20-1; D: TRBD1; size: many; DNA: TGCAGTGCTAGACAACCCCTCGGGACAGGGCGACAAGAGACCCAGTACTTC; CDR3: CSARQPLGTGRQETQYF
J: TRBJ1-1; V: TRBV18; D: NA; size: many; DNA: TGTGCCAGCTCACCATCAGGGAACACTGAAGCTTTCTTT; CDR3: CASSPSGNTEAFF
J: TRBJ2-5; V: TRBV9; D: TRBD2; size: NA; DNA: TGTGCCAGCAGCGTTACCAGCGGGAGTCTTAGAGGGACCCAGTACTTC; CDR3: CASSVTSGSLRGTQYF
J: TRBJ2-1; V: TRBV3-1; D: NA; size: few; DNA: TGTGCCAGCAGCCAAGGGGCGTCCGACAATGAGCAGTTCTTC; CDR3: CASSQGASDNEQFF
J: TRBJ2-1; V: TRBV5-6; D: NA; size: many; DNA: TGTGCCAGCAGCCCAAACAGGGACCTCTATCACAATGAGCAGTTCTTC; CDR3: CASSPNRDLYHNEQFF
J: TRBJ1-1; V: TRBV10-3; D: NA; size: NA; DNA: TGTGCCATCGGGACCAGGGCGAACACTGAAGCTTTCTTT; CDR3: CAIGTRANTEAFF
J: TRBJ1-3; V: TRBV18; D: NA; size: many; DNA: TGTGCCAGCTCAAAAACCGCGGTAAATTGGAGGGCCGTAAGCTCTGGAAACACCATATATTTT; CDR3: CASSKTAVNWRAVSSGNTIYF
J: TRBJ2-1; V: TRBV19; D: NA; size: few; DNA: TGTGCCAGTAGTATAGGTGGCACTGAGCAGTTCTTC; CDR3: CASSIGGTEQFF